These 14 T cell receptor beta chains came from one sample sequenced in a study of neurological immune-mediated disorders. TCRdb re-called the 5' RACE reads with MiXCR, one entry per CDR3 protein. Of about 46,000 distinct CDR3 sequences listed, just over 3% are singletons. Sequenced sample: PBMCs. These receptors came from a woman in her 50s with multiple sclerosis.

This clonotype came up many times. The V and J genes are TRBV20-1 and TRBJ2-1, with 7 nucleotides matching TRBD2. This CDR3 is 12 amino acids long. Germline CDR1 DFQATT, CDR2 SNEGSKA (reference sequence). The V gene end was trimmed by 6 bases and the J gene end by 8 bases; junction bases not matched to a gene: 7. The CDR3 here is CSASGATDEQFF. DNA for the CDR3: TGCAGTGCGAGCGGGGCCACAGATGAGCAGTTCTTC.

This clonotype came up many times. J is TRBJ2-3 and V is TRBV2; the match to TRBD2 covers 9 bases. The V gene end was trimmed by 6 bases and the J gene end by 3 bases; junction bases not matched to a gene: 10. The V gene's germline CDR1 is SNHLY and CDR2 FYNNEI. This CDR3 spans 16 amino acids. The CDR3 DNA reads as TGTGCCAGCAGATGGAGCGGGAGGAGTGGAACAGATACGCAGTATTTT. This translates into CASRWSGRSGTDTQYF.

This clonotype has a count of ten or more. CDR3 nucleotides: TGCAGCGTTGAGACAAGAAAAGAGACCCAGTACTTC. Its protein product is CSVETRKETQYF. The chain couples TRBV29-1 to TRBJ2-5; D remains unclear. V lost 3 bases to trimming and J lost 3 bases, with 8 bases between them. The CDR3 totals 12 residues. Per the germline V gene, CDR1 is SQVTM and CDR2 is ANQGSEA.

In its sample, this clonotype was seen many times. DNA of the CDR3: TGTGCCAGCAGTACGGGGACTGACGATGAGCAGTTCTTC. It codes for CASSTGTDDEQFF. The rearrangement joins TRBV6-5 to TRBJ2-1, with a weak D call TRBD2 (6 bases). Deletions cut 5 bases from V and 8 bases from J, with 13 bases between. The germline V gene has CDR1 MNHEY and CDR2 SVGAGI. There are 13 residues in the CDR3.

This clonotype was recorded at least ten times. The CDR3 nucleotides read TGCGCCAGCAGCTCCATAGCGGGGGGACGCCCCTCCTACAATGAGCAGTTCTTC. Its translation: CASSSIAGGRPSYNEQFF. The V call is TRBV5-1, the J call TRBJ2-1, with 10 bases identical to TRBD2. J lost 0 bases, V lost 3 bases, and 9 bases had no gene match. This CDR3 region has 18 residues. Germline V lookup: CDR1 SGHRS, CDR2 YFSETQ.

This clonotype was seen repeatedly, ten times or more. This chain uses TRBV20-1 with TRBJ2-6, with TRBD2 identical over 8 bases. J lost 0 bases, V lost 5 bases, and 3 bases had no gene match. Germline assignment: CDR1 DFQATT and CDR2 SNEGSKA (reference sequence). This CDR3 region has 15 residues. In nucleotides, the CDR3 is TGCAGTGCTCGGGGGGGGTCCTCTGGGGCCAACGTCCTGACTTTC. Amino acids: CSARGGSSGANVLTF.

In its sample, this clonotype was seen many times. V and J are TRBV20-1 and TRBJ1-5, with D uncertain. V lost 1 base and J lost 4, with 8 bases in between. This CDR3 is built from 13 residues. Germline V gene data show CDR1 as DFQATT and CDR2 as SNEGSKA (reference sequence). In nucleotides, the CDR3 is TGCAGTGCTAGAGCACGGTTGAATCAGCCCCAGCATTTT. Its protein is CSARARLNQPQHF.

This clonotype occurred many times. The chain joins TRBV5-5 to TRBJ1-1, with a tentative D call TRBD1 (5 bases). The CDR3 has 18 amino acids. V lost 4 bases to trimming and J lost 1 base, with 23 bases between them. Germline V gives CDR1 SGHKS, CDR2 YYEKEE (reference sequence). CDR3 region: CASSGGTFAKRANTEAFF. The CDR3, as DNA: TGTGCCAGCAGCGGCGGGACCTTCGCCAAGAGGGCGAACACTGAAGCTTTCTTT.

This clonotype was counted ten times or more. The rearrangement uses TRBV11-2 and TRBJ2-3; no clear D. The V and J ends lost 0 bases and 8 bases respectively, with 9 bases between them. The CDR3 is 13 amino acids. Germline CDR1 reads SGHAT; CDR2 reads FQNNGV. CDR3 sequence reads: CASSLDFMGTQYF. In nucleotides, the CDR3 is TGTGCCAGCAGCTTAGACTTCATGGGTACGCAGTATTTT.

This clonotype was observed at least ten times. V and J are TRBV11-2 and TRBJ2-2; 7 bases map to TRBD1. This CDR3 spans 16 amino acids. Germline trimming cut 2 bases from V and 1 base from J; bases unmatched to any gene: 4. The germline CDR1 and CDR2 sequences are SGHAT and FQNNGV. This CDR3 is CASSLRAGGNTGELFF. CDR3 bases: TGTGCCAGCAGCTTACGCGCAGGGGGGAACACCGGGGAGCTGTTTTTT. The whole variable domain, remainder taken from reference TRBV11-2 and TRBJ2-2, is EAGVAQSPRYKIIEKRQSVAFWCNPISGHATLYWYQQILGQGPKLLIQFQNNGVVDDSQLPKDRFSAERLKGVDSTLKIQPAKLEDSAVYLCASSLRAGGNTGELFFGEGSRLTVL.

This clonotype showed up many times. The chain uses TRBV11-2 and TRBJ2-1; D possibly corresponds to TRBD2 (6 bases). The CDR3 covers 18 residues. V was shortened by 5 bases and J by 4 bases, with 24 bases between the two germline ends. CDR1 and CDR2 from the germline V gene are SGHAT and FQNNGV. The CDR3 DNA follows: TGTGCCAGCAGCCGAAGGGGAATAGCGGAGCCAACTTACAATGAGCAGTTCTTC. Translating gives CASSRRGIAEPTYNEQFF.

This clonotype was recorded many times. The gene calls are TRBV15 and TRBJ2-3; D remains unclear. Germline CDR1 and CDR2: LNHNV and YYDKDF (reference sequence). The CDR3 covers 13 residues. Trimming left V 3 bases short and J 1 base short, with 5 bases between. CDR3 protein: CATSSLRTDTQYF. Here the CDR3 DNA reads TGTGCCACCAGCAGCCTCCGCACAGATACGCAGTATTTT.

In this sample, this clonotype turned up many times. The V and J genes are TRBV9 and TRBJ2-4, with D tentatively TRBD2 (7 bases). Trimming removed 4 bases from V and 11 bases from J, with 19 bases in between. Germline V gene sequence: CDR1 SGDLS, CDR2 YYNGEE. The CDR3 spans 14 residues. The CDR3 is CASSLWTEGGVQYF. CDR3 DNA sequence: TGTGCCAGCAGCCTCTGGACCGAAGGGGGGGTTCAGTACTTC.

There are many counts of this clonotype. This chain links TRBV20-1 with TRBJ1-1; D perhaps matches TRBD1 (5 bases). Trimming took 4 bases from V and 0 from J, leaving 12 bases between them. The CDR3 covers 14 residues. From germline, CDR1 is DFQATT and CDR2 SNEGSKA (reference sequence). CDR3: CSATAGAMNTEAFF. For the CDR3, the DNA is TGCAGTGCTACCGCCGGGGCTATGAACACTGAAGCTTTCTTT.